These 15 T cell receptor beta chains share one sample of origin, sequenced in a study of cytomegalovirus exposure and HLA in healthy donors. In the PCR, 60 Vbeta and 13 Jbeta primers were used. The method was immunoSEQ multiplex PCR; TCRdb's version includes in-frame clones alone and lacks a portion of them. The sample lists 120,000 or so clones; 80% were seen once. The sequenced sample was PBMCs. The receptor source for this set is a man aged 25-45 years in good health and CMV-seronegative.

The chain links TRBV14 to TRBJ1-1, with TRBD1 matching 9 bases. The junction had 7 bases not matched to a gene; V was cut back by 4 bases and J by 4 bases. CDR3 length: 15 residues. Germline-derived CDR1 and CDR2 are SGHDN and FVKESK. The CDR3 protein is CASSRWGQGLTEAFF. The CDR3 coding sequence is TGTGCCAGCAGCCGGTGGGGACAGGGCCTCACTGAAGCTTTCTTT.

The chain employs TRBV5-4 and TRBJ2-7; 8 bases are a match to TRBD1. The CDR3 has 13 residues. V shed 3 bases, J shed 3 bases, and the junction held 2 bases outside the gene matches. Germline V CDR1 and CDR2: SGHNT, YYREEE (reference sequence). The CDR3 DNA follows: TGTGCCAGCAGCTGGGGACAGGACTACGAGCAGTACTTC. As protein: CASSWGQDYEQYF.

This chain connects TRBV7-9 to TRBJ1-5; weak D call: TRBD1 (5 bases). This CDR3 has 12 residues. Germline V gene sequence: CDR1 SEHNR, CDR2 FQNEAQ (reference sequence). Trimming stripped 3 bases from V and 7 bases from J, with 7 bases between. The CDR3 is CASSFGGQPQHF. The CDR3 bases are TGTGCCAGCAGCTTCGGGGGACAGCCCCAGCATTTT.

This chain connects TRBV7-2 to TRBJ1-5; weak D call: TRBD1 (6 bases). CDR1 and CDR2 (germline): SGHTA, FQGNSA. V dropped 1 base and J dropped 7 bases, with 17 bases sitting between them. This CDR3 comprises 16 residues. The CDR3 DNA follows: TGTGCCAGCAGCTTAGGATATGGGGGCAGGTTGCAGCCCCAGCATTTT. This encodes CASSLGYGGRLQPQHF. The variable domain in full, completed from reference TRBV7-2 and TRBJ1-5, reads GAGVSQSPSNKVTEKGKDVELRCDPISGHTALYWYRQSLGQGLEFLIYFQGNSAPDKSGLPSDRFSAERTGGSVSTLTIQRTQQEDSAVYLCASSLGYGGRLQPQHFGDGTRLSIL.

This clone has only one observation. This chain joins TRBV4-3 and TRBJ2-7; the match to TRBD1 covers 7 bases. This CDR3 is 14 amino acids long. The V segment lost 1 base and the J segment 4 bases; nucleotides outside the gene matches: 4. CDR1 is LGHNA and CDR2 is YSLEER in the germline V gene. The DNA of the CDR3 is TGCGCCAGCAGCCAAGGGACAGGCGATTACGAGCAGTACTTC. Amino acid sequence: CASSQGTGDYEQYF.

The chain couples TRBV6-5 to TRBJ1-2; 7 bases fit TRBD1. V was pared by 4 bases and J by 5 bases, with 10 bases of the junction left unmatched. The CDR3 totals 15 residues. Germline CDR1 and CDR2: MNHEY and SVGAGI. This chain's CDR3 is CASSFGGGLLYGYTF. The CDR3 DNA is TGTGCCAGCAGTTTTGGAGGGGGCTTATTGTATGGCTACACCTTC.

This chain joins TRBV7-2 and TRBJ2-2, with 13 nucleotides matching TRBD2. V gave up 0 bases and J gave up 1 base; unmatched junction bases: 14. Germline V gene lookup returns CDR1 SGHTA and CDR2 FQGNSA. This CDR3 is 22 amino acids long. CDR3 protein: CASSLAPGTGGLAGQNTGELFF. The CDR3 region has the DNA TGTGCCAGCAGCTTAGCTCCCGGGACAGGGGGACTAGCGGGACAGAACACCGGGGAGCTGTTTTTT.

This chain links TRBV9 with TRBJ2-1; 9 nucleotides line up with TRBD1. V gave up 4 bases and J gave up 8 bases; unmatched junction bases: 10. Germline loops: CDR1 SGDLS, CDR2 YYNGEE. This CDR3 comprises 15 residues. The CDR3 spells CASSLYRGRIHEQFF. In nucleotides, the CDR3 is TGTGCCAGCAGCCTTTACAGGGGGCGGATCCATGAGCAGTTCTTC.

There are a few counts of this clone. Other DNA sequences in this sample translate to the same CDR3. This rearrangement joins TRBV27 to TRBJ2-7; 7 nucleotides agree with TRBD2. V trimming: 4 bases; J trimming: 4 bases; junction bases outside the gene matches: 7. CDR1 and CDR2 from the germline V gene are MNHEY and SMNVEV (reference sequence). The CDR3 has 14 amino acids. CDR3 residues: CASSSRTSSYEQYF. The DNA for the CDR3 is TGTGCCAGCAGTTCTCGGACTAGTTCTTACGAGCAGTACTTC.

This clone showed up just once. The CDR3 DNA reads TGTGCCAGCAGCTCAGGGGTCCAGCGGGAGGCCCCAGGCCCGAACACCGGGGAGCTGTTTTTT. Translating gives CASSSGVQREAPGPNTGELFF. V gene TRBV7-6 combines with J gene TRBJ2-2; TRBD2 agrees at 9 bases. Trimming removed 4 bases from V and 0 bases from J; junction bases left unmatched: 18. Per germline, CDR1 SGHVS and CDR2 FNYEAQ. The length of the CDR3 is 21 residues.

The rearrangement joins TRBV28 to TRBJ2-7, with 7 nucleotides matching TRBD2. The length of the CDR3 is 15 residues. Germline loops: CDR1 MDHEN, CDR2 SYDVKM. The junction had 11 bases not matched to a gene; V was cut back by 9 bases and J by 0 bases. CDR3 loop: CASSRAGPSSYEQYF. The CDR3 coding sequence is TGTGCCAGTTCAAGAGCGGGACCTAGCTCCTACGAGCAGTACTTC.

This clone appeared a few times. The genes are TRBV2 and TRBJ1-4; D uncertain. The V end was cut by 3 bases, the J end by 6 bases, with 11 bases between. This CDR3 is built from 14 residues. Per germline, CDR1 SNHLY and CDR2 FYNNEI. The CDR3 nucleotides read TGTGCCAGCAGTGATCCGCGGAATGATGAAAAACTGTTTTTT. It yields the protein CASSDPRNDEKLFF.

The chain recombines TRBV5-6 with TRBJ2-2, with 10 bases identical to TRBD2. J gave up 3 bases and V 4 bases, and 6 bases lay outside the gene matches. Germline CDR1 reads SGHDT; CDR2 reads YYEEEE. This CDR3 contains 16 residues. CDR3 nucleotide sequence: TGTGCCAGCAGCCCTGCCGGGACTAGCGACACCGGGGAGCTGTTTTTT. Translation: CASSPAGTSDTGELFF. Supplemented by reference TRBV5-6 and TRBJ2-2, the full variable domain reads DAGVTQSPTHLIKTRGQQVTLRCSPKSGHDTVSWYQQALGQGPQFIFQYYEEEERQRGNFPDRFSGHQFPNYSSELNVNALLLGDSALYLCASSPAGTSDTGELFFGEGSRLTVL.

This chain joins TRBV11-2 and TRBJ2-1; maybe TRBD1 (6 bases). The CDR3 covers 16 residues. Germline V gene lookup returns CDR1 SGHAT and CDR2 FQNNGV. The V and J ends lost 7 bases and 0 bases respectively, with 16 bases between them. The CDR3: CASTSGDGGSYNEQFF. DNA of the CDR3: TGTGCCAGCACCTCAGGGGATGGGGGCTCCTACAATGAGCAGTTCTTC.

The chain couples TRBV18 to TRBJ1-5, with 8 bases identical to TRBD1. Germline V CDR1 and CDR2: KGHSH, LQKENI. The CDR3 covers 15 residues. J was trimmed by 4 bases and V by 3 bases; bases with no gene match: 5. Here the CDR3 reads CASSPGGQGNQPQHF. CDR3 DNA sequence: TGTGCCAGCTCACCGGGCGGACAGGGAAATCAGCCCCAGCATTTT.